The rows below give T cell receptor beta chains drawn from one sample of a study of T cells in Graves' hyperthyroidism and ophthalmopathy. TCRdb re-derived calls from the multiplex PCR reads in MiXCR, one entry per CDR3 protein. This table has more than 500,000 distinct CDR3 sequences, about 16% appearing once. The specimen sequenced was blood. The receptors here all came from a woman in her twenties or thirties with Graves' ophthalmopathy. Each CDR3 is given with its conserved first and last residue. Fields, in order: D gene, V gene, J gene, clone size, CDR3 protein, CDR3 DNA. D genes are given only for firm matches. The listing skips clone size in some rows; elsewhere it reads once, few, many or a size class.

>-|TRBV6-5|TRBJ1-5|-
CASSYSGMGNQPQHF
TGTGCCAGCAGTTACTCGGGTATGGGGAATCAGCCCCAGCATTTT
>TRBD1|TRBV2|TRBJ1-4|-
CASSKDRADEKLFF
TGTGCCAGCTCAAAGGACAGGGCTGATGAAAAACTGTTTTTT
>TRBD2|TRBV4-2|TRBJ2-3|-
CASSYPLGLAGGPSTDTQYF
TGTGCCAGCAGCTACCCTCTGGGGCTAGCGGGAGGGCCGAGCACAGATACGCAGTATTTT
>-|TRBV4-2|TRBJ2-7|few
CASSQEGETSSYEQYF
TGTGCCAGCAGCCAAGAGGGAGAAACTAGCTCCTACGAGCAGTACTTC
>TRBD2|TRBV20-1|TRBJ2-3|many
CSAPNSGAGTDTQYF
TGCAGTGCTCCTAATAGCGGGGCGGGCACAGATACGCAGTATTTT
>-|TRBV5-1|TRBJ2-3|many
CASSEGGTDTQYF
TGCGCCAGCAGCGAAGGGGGGACAGATACGCAGTATTTT
>TRBD1|TRBV20-1|TRBJ1-5|-
CSATGQGISNQPQHF
TGCAGTGCAACTGGACAGGGAATCAGCAATCAGCCCCAGCATTTT
>TRBD1|TRBV28|TRBJ2-3|many
CASRRRGQNTDTQYF
TGTGCCAGCAGGCGCAGGGGGCAGAACACAGATACGCAGTATTTT
>TRBD1|TRBV6-1|TRBJ2-3|many
CASSRTGRDTQYF
TGTGCCAGCAGCCGGACAGGGAGAGATACGCAGTATTTT
>-|TRBV15|TRBJ2-7|-
CATSRDISPATGMILEQYF
TGTGCCACCAGCAGAGATATAAGCCCCGCGACGGGGATGATATTAGAGCAGTACTTC
>TRBD1|TRBV30|TRBJ1-2|-
CAWSGQGVDGYTF
TGTGCCTGGAGTGGACAGGGAGTAGATGGCTACACCTTC
>TRBD2|TRBV19|TRBJ2-2|-
CATGGAILAVTGELFF
TGTGCCACCGGGGGGGCGATACTAGCGGTAACCGGGGAGCTGTTTTTT
>TRBD2|TRBV6-2/TRBV6-3|TRBJ2-1|many
CASTPTSAYNEQFF
TGTGCCAGCACCCCGACTAGCGCCTACAATGAGCAGTTCTTC
>-|TRBV4-2|TRBJ1-6|few
CASSQAGVGSNSPLHF
TGTGCCAGCAGCCAAGCCGGGGTGGGGAGTAATTCACCCCTCCACTTT
>TRBD1|TRBV5-1|TRBJ2-2|-
CASSLPGTGVYTGELFF
TGCGCCAGCAGCTTGCCTGGGACAGGGGTTTACACCGGGGAGCTGTTTTTT
>TRBD2|TRBV6-5|TRBJ2-5|-
CASSYSGLAGAIQETQYF
TGTGCCAGCAGTTACTCCGGACTAGCGGGAGCTATCCAAGAGACCCAGTACTTC
>-|TRBV15|TRBJ2-1|-
CATSSRLEGNEQFF
TGTGCCACCAGCAGCCGACTAGAGGGGAATGAGCAGTTCTTC
>-|TRBV6-1|TRBJ2-1|-
CASLETPRARGEQFF
TGTGCCAGCCTCGAGACCCCGAGGGCCCGGGGTGAGCAGTTCTTC
>TRBD2|TRBV27|TRBJ2-1|few
CASSLGLAGPYEQFF
TGTGCCAGCAGTTTAGGACTAGCGGGCCCTTACGAGCAGTTCTTC
>-|TRBV30|TRBJ1-1|many
CAWKEGGLNTEAFF
TGTGCCTGGAAGGAAGGGGGTTTGAACACTGAAGCTTTCTTT
>TRBD2|TRBV2|TRBJ2-1|many
CASSDGSFGTSGSRQFF
TGTGCCAGCAGTGATGGCTCGTTTGGGACTAGCGGGAGTCGGCAGTTCTTC
>-|TRBV28|TRBJ2-7|many
CASSSRRGVDEQYF
TGTGCCAGCAGCTCACGGAGGGGAGTTGACGAGCAGTACTTC
>TRBD1|TRBV15|TRBJ2-5|many
CATSTTGGSQETQYF
TGTGCCACCAGCACAACAGGGGGCTCCCAAGAGACCCAGTACTTC
>TRBD1|TRBV29-1|TRBJ1-2|-
CSVTGSVNYGYTF
TGCAGCGTGACAGGGTCCGTGAACTATGGCTACACCTTC
>TRBD1|TRBV5-5|TRBJ1-1|many
CASSLGQGERTEAFF
TGTGCCAGCAGCTTGGGACAGGGCGAGAGGACTGAAGCTTTCTTT
>-|TRBV6-1|TRBJ2-5|-
CATEWQETQYF
TGTGCCACCGAATGGCAAGAGACCCAGTACTTC
>-|TRBV7-6|TRBJ1-3|-
CASSFTTGPISGNTIYF
TGTGCCAGCAGCTTTACAACAGGGCCCATCTCTGGAAACACCATATATTTT
>-|TRBV19|TRBJ2-7|-
CASSIYGRGSYEQYF
TGTGCCAGTAGTATTTACGGACGGGGCTCCTACGAGCAGTACTTC
>TRBD1|TRBV4-2|TRBJ2-1|-
CASSQRGLSSYNEQFF
TGTGCCAGCAGCCAAAGGGGGCTGAGCTCCTACAATGAGCAGTTCTTC
>TRBD1|TRBV10-3|TRBJ1-5|few
CAISAGQAYQPQHF
TGTGCCATCAGTGCCGGACAGGCCTATCAGCCCCAGCATTTT
>-|TRBV5-1|TRBJ1-2|-
CASRDLTGSDGYTF
TGCGCCAGCAGGGATCTGACAGGCTCAGATGGCTACACCTTC
>-|TRBV11-2|TRBJ2-5|few
CASSLVSIHQETQYF
TGTGCCAGCAGCTTAGTGTCGATTCACCAAGAGACCCAGTACTTC
>TRBD1|TRBV27|TRBJ2-1|-
CASSPRQGAFNEQFF
TGTGCCAGCAGTCCCAGACAGGGGGCCTTCAATGAGCAGTTCTTC
>TRBD2|TRBV11-1|TRBJ2-1|-
CASSSHRGRAHNEQFF
TGTGCCAGCAGCTCCCATCGTGGGAGGGCCCATAATGAGCAGTTCTTC
>-|TRBV11-2|TRBJ1-2|many
CASSLDRRQGPTGYTF
TGTGCCAGCAGCTTAGATAGGCGGCAGGGCCCGACCGGCTACACCTTC
>-|TRBV11-2|TRBJ2-3|many
CASSFWGTDTQYF
TGTGCCAGCAGCTTTTGGGGCACAGATACGCAGTATTTT
>-|TRBV30|TRBJ1-3|-
CAWSEGTSGNTIYF
TGTGCCTGGAGCGAAGGGACCTCTGGAAACACCATATATTTT
>TRBD2|TRBV30|TRBJ2-2|many
CAWSPGLAGSSGELFF
TGTGCCTGGAGTCCCGGACTAGCGGGATCATCCGGGGAGCTGTTTTTT
>-|TRBV20-1|TRBJ1-6|many
CSARVQGASPLHF
TGCAGTGCTAGGGTACAGGGTGCTTCACCCCTCCACTTT
>TRBD2|TRBV6-2/TRBV6-3|TRBJ2-2|few
CASSDYLAGDTGELFF
TGTGCCAGCAGTGACTATCTAGCGGGAGACACCGGGGAGCTGTTTTTT
>TRBD2|TRBV5-6|TRBJ2-2|many
CASSRFAPLAGNTGELFF
TGTGCCAGCAGCCGTTTCGCGCCACTAGCGGGGAACACCGGGGAGCTGTTTTTT
>TRBD1|TRBV27|TRBJ2-2|-
CASSQMTGFGTGELFF
TGTGCCAGCAGTCAAATGACAGGGTTCGGCACCGGGGAGCTGTTTTTT
>-|TRBV30|TRBJ2-7|many
CAWSVKGRNMYEQYF
TGTGCCTGGAGCGTAAAGGGGAGGAACATGTACGAGCAGTACTTC
>-|TRBV2|TRBJ2-1|many
CASRTNEGMNEQFF
TGTGCCAGCAGGACGAACGAGGGGATGAATGAGCAGTTCTTC
>-|TRBV7-9|TRBJ1-1|-
CASSPSSAGAFF
TGTGCCAGCAGCCCATCGTCGGCTGGGGCTTTCTTT
>-|TRBV6-2/TRBV6-3|TRBJ1-2|-
CASRGIHYGYTF
TGTGCCAGCAGGGGGATACACTATGGCTACACCTTC
>TRBD1|TRBV28|TRBJ2-5|many
CASLGSGQGQETQYF
TGTGCCAGCCTAGGATCGGGACAGGGGCAAGAGACCCAGTACTTC
>TRBD2|TRBV20-1|TRBJ2-2|many
CSAGGREETGELFF
TGCAGTGCTGGAGGGCGGGAGGAAACCGGGGAGCTGTTTTTT
>-|TRBV10-3|TRBJ2-3|once
CAISESSGGAPDTQYF
TGTGCCATCAGTGAGTCGAGTGGCGGGGCCCCAGATACGCAGTATTTT
>-|TRBV6-1|TRBJ2-7|many
CASSELGTPVYEQYF
TGTGCCAGCAGTGAATTAGGGACTCCCGTCTACGAGCAGTACTTC